The rows below give T cell receptor beta chains drawn from one sample of a study of blood T cell repertoires in COVID-19. Assay used: immunoSEQ multiplex PCR; TCRdb lists only in-frame clones, some missing. The sample holds some 150,000 clones, approximately 85% seen once. The sequenced material came from peripheral blood. These receptors originate from a man in his forties or fifties with acute or convalescent COVID-19. The CDR3 runs from the conserved cysteine through the conserved F or W. D genes are given only for firm matches. The listing skips clone size in some rows; elsewhere it reads once, few, many or a size class.

j_call v_call d_call clone_size cdr3_length cdr3_nt cdr3_aa
TRBJ2-1 TRBV9 . . 14 TGTGCCAGCAACCCCTTGGGGGCCAACGGAGAGCAGTTCTTC CASNPLGANGEQFF
TRBJ1-2 TRBV7-9 . . 16 TGTGCCAGCAGCGTCTTAGGACAGCAGGGAACCTATGGCTACACCTTC CASSVLGQQGTYGYTF
TRBJ2-2 TRBV12-3/TRBV12-4 . . 13 TGTGCCAGCAGCACCACGGGAGTCGGGGAGCTGTTTTTT CASSTTGVGELFF
TRBJ2-7 TRBV21-1 . . 11 TGTGCCAGCTCCGGGGGGTACGAGCAGTACTTC CASSGGYEQYF
TRBJ2-7 TRBV29-1 . . 13 TGCAGCGTTGAAAACTTGAGAGGGAACGAGCAGTACTTC CSVENLRGNEQYF
TRBJ1-3 TRBV5-1 . . 15 TGCGCCAGCAGACCGACCGGACAATCTGGAAACACCATATATTTT CASRPTGQSGNTIYF
TRBJ1-1 TRBV5-6 . . 15 TGTGCCAGCAGCTTGGCCCGTAACAGGAACACTGAAGCTTTCTTT CASSLARNRNTEAFF
TRBJ2-5 TRBV5-1 TRBD1 . 15 TGCGCCAGCAGCTCCTCCGGGACAGGGGGCGAGACCCAGTACTTC CASSSSGTGGETQYF
TRBJ2-7 TRBV15 . . 14 TGTGCCACCAGCGGGGGACTGCCGTCCTACGAGCAGTACTTC CATSGGLPSYEQYF
TRBJ2-6 TRBV2 TRBD1 . 16 TGTGCCAGCAGCTCGGGACAGCTCTCTGGGGCCAACGTCCTGACTTTC CASSSGQLSGANVLTF
TRBJ2-1 TRBV5-1 TRBD1 . 17 TGCGCCAGCAGCTTGGGGGGGACAGCTACGTCCTACAATGAGCAGTTCTTC CASSLGGTATSYNEQFF
TRBJ1-1 TRBV3-1/TRBV3-2 . . 14 TGTGCCAGCAGCCGTACAGGTAGTAACACTGAAGCTTTCTTT CASSRTGSNTEAFF
TRBJ2-5 TRBV11-2 TRBD2 . 17 TGTGCCAGCAGCTTGGGACTAGCGGGGGGACCCCAAGAGACCCAGTACTTC CASSLGLAGGPQETQYF
TRBJ2-3 TRBV27 . . 12 TGTGCCAGCGGGTCGAGGCGAGATACGCAGTATTTT CASGSRRDTQYF
TRBJ1-2 TRBV13 TRBD1 . 15 TGTGCCAGCAGCTTAGGGGGACAGATGGTCGTCGGCTACACCTTC CASSLGGQMVVGYTF
TRBJ2-7 TRBV21-1 . . 16 TGTGCCAGCAGCCTTCCGAACGACAGGCTAAACTACGAGCAGTACTTC CASSLPNDRLNYEQYF
TRBJ1-2 TRBV2 . . 14 TGTGCCAGCAGCATGACGGCGCAGGGCTATGGCTACACCTTC CASSMTAQGYGYTF
TRBJ1-4 TRBV18 . once 14 TGTGCCAGCCCCCCATGGTGCTGGCACGAAAAACTGTTTTTT CASPPWCWHEKLFF
TRBJ2-7 TRBV18 . once 16 TGTGCCAGCTCCCCAGGGTTGGACAGCGGACACTACGAGCAGTACTTC CASSPGLDSGHYEQYF
TRBJ1-5 TRBV28 . . 14 TGTGCCAGCAGTTTGGGCAGGGGCAATCAGCCCCAGCATTTT CASSLGRGNQPQHF
TRBJ1-2 TRBV7-2 . . 14 TGTGCCAGCAGCGAAAATACCGGGGGGGGTGGCTACACCTTC CASSENTGGGGYTF
TRBJ2-5 TRBV18 . once 13 TGTGCCAGCTCACCCGGGATGGGGGAGACCCAGTACTTC CASSPGMGETQYF
TRBJ2-7 TRBV27 . few 16 TGTGCCAGCAGTACCGGGGGGCAGGGAGGAGGCTACGAGCAGTACTTC CASSTGGQGGGYEQYF
TRBJ1-1 TRBV19 TRBD1 . 14 TGTGCCAGTAGTAGACAGGGGGCGACCGCTGAAGCTTTCTTT CASSRQGATAEAFF
TRBJ1-3 TRBV7-2 TRBD1 . 16 TGTGCCAGCAGCCCTGCCCGGAGGGGGCGTGGAAACACCATATATTTT CASSPARRGRGNTIYF
TRBJ2-3 TRBV7-8 . . 13 TGTGCCAGCAGATCAAATTTCATAGATACGCAGTATTTT CASRSNFIDTQYF
TRBJ1-5 TRBV30 TRBD1 . 15 TGTGCCTGGAGTATACCGTCGACAGGGAATCAGCCCCAGCATTTT CAWSIPSTGNQPQHF
TRBJ2-3 TRBV13 TRBD2 . 17 TGTGCCAGCAGCTTAGGCGCGGGACTAGCGGTCACAGATACGCAGTATTTT CASSLGAGLAVTDTQYF
TRBJ2-2 TRBV10-1 . . 12 TGCGCCAGCAGTACAGGGACCGGGGAGCTGTTTTTT CASSTGTGELFF
TRBJ2-1 TRBV2 TRBD2 . 15 TGTGCCAGCAGCTCCAGCGGGGGGCCCTACAATGAGCAGTTCTTC CASSSSGGPYNEQFF
TRBJ1-1 TRBV11-2 . . 11 TGTGCCAGCACTGAACAGGATGAAGCTTTCTTT CASTEQDEAFF
TRBJ1-1 TRBV12-3/TRBV12-4 . . 12 TGTGCCAGCTCCCAGGATTACACTGAAGCTTTCTTT CASSQDYTEAFF
TRBJ1-2 TRBV9 . . 14 TGTGCCAGCAGCTTCCGGGGGGGTCTCTATGGCTACACCTTC CASSFRGGLYGYTF
TRBJ1-3 TRBV9 . . 16 TGTGCCAGCAGCCTCGAAGCGGGGGCTGGTGGAAACACCATATATTTT CASSLEAGAGGNTIYF
TRBJ1-5 TRBV7-8 TRBD1 . 15 TGTGCCAGCAAAAGAGGGACAGATAGCAATCAGCCCCAGCATTTT CASKRGTDSNQPQHF
TRBJ1-1 TRBV30 . once 15 TGTGCCTGGAGTCCCCCGGGACTATTCAACACTGAAGCTTTCTTT CAWSPPGLFNTEAFF
TRBJ1-2 TRBV25-1 . . 14 TGTGCCAGCAGTGAGGGACATCCACCTTATGGCTACACCTTC CASSEGHPPYGYTF
TRBJ2-7 TRBV18 . . 13 TGTGCCAGCTCTCCCAGTCGGGTGGACGAGCAGTACTTC CASSPSRVDEQYF
TRBJ1-2 TRBV29-1 TRBD1 few 13 TGCAGCGCTTACTTAGGGGGCGCGGGGGGCTACACCTTC CSAYLGGAGGYTF
TRBJ2-1 TRBV9 TRBD2 once 17 TGTGCCAGCAGCGCCCTTGGCCGGAGCGGGGGATACAATGAGCAGTTCTTC CASSALGRSGGYNEQFF
TRBJ1-5 TRBV19 . . 13 TGTGCCAGTAACAGATATAGCAATCAGCCCCAGCATTTT CASNRYSNQPQHF
TRBJ1-2 TRBV5-1 TRBD1 . 14 TGCGCCAGCAGCGCCGCCGGGACAGGGAGTGGCTACACCTTC CASSAAGTGSGYTF